Described below is a single T cell receptor beta chain sequence and its context. What it binds is unknown. CDR3 length: 15 residues. Trimming removed 5 bases from V and 3 bases from J, with 17 bases in between. Germline CDR1 is SEHNR and CDR2 is FQNEAQ (reference sequence). The data derive from a study of shared clonotypes between healthy human individuals. Turning to the study itself: Each donor's CD4 naive and CD4 memory cells filled three plates apiece, CD8 naive two, and CD8 memory one.

CD45RO-negative cells were positively selected for CCR7, leaving out terminally differentiated effector memory CD45RA+ cells. Here immunoSEQ multiplex PCR was the method, and the copy in TCRdb shows in-frame clones only, minus some. In the table there are about 1.9 million clones, 90% to 95% of which are singletons. Study observations and caveats: Represented diversity (both genetic and exposure-history) was limited by the small number of donors.

The receptor was derived from a man aged 18 to 29 in good health. Some clones in this sample may be carry-over from other donors' samples. The chain uses TRBV7-9 and TRBJ2-7; possible D gene TRBD2, 6 bases. What was sequenced was naive CD8+ T cells from PBMCs. The CDR3 nucleotides are TGTGCCAGCAGCCCTCAACCCGCGGGACTCTACGAGCAGTACTTC. It yields the protein CASSPQPAGLYEQYF. The entire variable domain, with the rest obtained from reference TRBV7-9 and TRBJ2-7, is as follows: DTGVSQNPRHKITKRGQNVTFRCDPISEHNRLYWYRQTLGQGPEFLTYFQNEAQLEKSRLLSDRFSAERPKGSFSTLEIQRTEQGDSAMYLCASSPQPAGLYEQYFGPGTRLTVT.